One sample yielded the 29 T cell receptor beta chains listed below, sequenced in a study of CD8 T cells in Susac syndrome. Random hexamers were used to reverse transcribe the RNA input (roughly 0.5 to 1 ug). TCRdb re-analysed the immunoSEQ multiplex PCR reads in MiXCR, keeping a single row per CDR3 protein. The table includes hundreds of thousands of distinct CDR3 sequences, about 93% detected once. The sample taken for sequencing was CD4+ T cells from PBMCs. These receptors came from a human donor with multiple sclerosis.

The CDR3 region is CASSQDRRPWGNEQFF. The CDR3 coding sequence is TGTGCCAGCAGCCAAGATAGGCGTCCCTGGGGCAATGAGCAGTTCTTC. This chain uses TRBV3-1 with TRBJ2-1; no clear D. The CDR3 covers 16 residues. Trimming removed 0 bases at V and 6 bases at J, with 15 bases between. From germline, CDR1 is LGHDT and CDR2 YNNKEL (reference sequence).

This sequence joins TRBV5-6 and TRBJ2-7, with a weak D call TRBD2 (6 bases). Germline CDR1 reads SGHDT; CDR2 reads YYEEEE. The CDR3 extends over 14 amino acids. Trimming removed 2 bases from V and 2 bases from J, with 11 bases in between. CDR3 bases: TGTGCCAGCAGCTTTCGGGGGAATCCCTACGAGCAGTACTTC. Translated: CASSFRGNPYEQYF.

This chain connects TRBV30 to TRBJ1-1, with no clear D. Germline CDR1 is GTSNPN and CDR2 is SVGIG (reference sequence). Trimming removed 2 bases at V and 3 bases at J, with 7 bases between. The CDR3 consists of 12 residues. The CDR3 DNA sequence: TGTGCCTGGAGTCCGGGGTACACTGAAGCTTTCTTT. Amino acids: CAWSPGYTEAFF.

Here the CDR3 DNA reads TGTGCCAGCAGTTTTCTCCAGGTGGGGAACACTGAAGCTTTCTTT. Residues: CASSFLQVGNTEAFF. V usage is TRBV12-3 or TRBV12-4 and J usage is TRBJ1-1, with unresolved D. The CDR3 has 15 amino acids. V dropped 3 bases and J dropped 1 base, with 12 bases sitting between them.

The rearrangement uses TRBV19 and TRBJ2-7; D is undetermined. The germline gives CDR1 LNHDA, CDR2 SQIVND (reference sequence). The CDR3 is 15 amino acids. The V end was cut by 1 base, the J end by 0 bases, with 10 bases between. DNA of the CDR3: TGTGCCAGTAGTATAGGGACGGAGAGCTCCTACGAGCAGTACGTC. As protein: CASSIGTESSYEQYV.

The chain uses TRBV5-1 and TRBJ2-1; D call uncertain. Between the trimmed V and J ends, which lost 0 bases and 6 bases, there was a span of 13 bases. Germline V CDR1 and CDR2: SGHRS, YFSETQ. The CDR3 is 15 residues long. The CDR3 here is CASSLAPRPTNEQFF. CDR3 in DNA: TGCGCCAGCAGCTTGGCCCCCAGGCCAACCAATGAGCAGTTCTTC.

The CDR3 spells CASSFGGHTEAFF. CDR3 in DNA: TGTGCCAGCAGTTTCGGGGGGCACACTGAAGCTTTCTTT. The chain employs TRBV12-3 or TRBV12-4 and TRBJ1-1; a possible D gene is TRBD1 (6 bases). The CDR3 length is 13 residues. V gave up 3 bases and J gave up 3 bases, with 8 bases separating them.

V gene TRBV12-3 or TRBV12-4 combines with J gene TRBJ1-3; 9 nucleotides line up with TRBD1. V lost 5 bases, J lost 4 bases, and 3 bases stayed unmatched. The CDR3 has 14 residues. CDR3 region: CASSKGQGGNTIYF. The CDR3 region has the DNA TGTGCCAGCAGTAAGGGACAGGGAGGAAACACCATATATTTT.

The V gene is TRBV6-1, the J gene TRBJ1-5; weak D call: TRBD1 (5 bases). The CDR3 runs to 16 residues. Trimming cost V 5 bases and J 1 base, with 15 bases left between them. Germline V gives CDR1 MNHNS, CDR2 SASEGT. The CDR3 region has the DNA TGTGCCAGCAGTCCCGGCGCAGGGTTGAGCAATCAGCCCCAGCATTTT. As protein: CASSPGAGLSNQPQHF.

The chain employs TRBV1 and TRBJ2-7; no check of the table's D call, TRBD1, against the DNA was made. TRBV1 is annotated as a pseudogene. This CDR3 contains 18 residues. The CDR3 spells CTSSRPKEQGGLGYEQYF. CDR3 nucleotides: TGCACCAGCAGCCGTCCCAAAGAACAGGGGGGGCTTGGGTACGAGCAGTACTTC.

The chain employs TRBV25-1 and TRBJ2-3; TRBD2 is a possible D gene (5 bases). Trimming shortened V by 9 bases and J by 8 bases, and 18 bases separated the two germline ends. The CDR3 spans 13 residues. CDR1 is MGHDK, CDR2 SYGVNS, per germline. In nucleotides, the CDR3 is TGTGCCAGTAAGGACCGGTCTGCGGGTACGCAGTATTTT. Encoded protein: CASKDRSAGTQYF.

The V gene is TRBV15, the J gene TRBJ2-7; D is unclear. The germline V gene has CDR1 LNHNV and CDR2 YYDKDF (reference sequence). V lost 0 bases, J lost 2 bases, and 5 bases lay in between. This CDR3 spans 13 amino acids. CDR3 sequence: CATSRDNPYEQYF. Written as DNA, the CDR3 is TGTGCCACCAGCAGAGATAATCCCTACGAGCAGTACTTC.

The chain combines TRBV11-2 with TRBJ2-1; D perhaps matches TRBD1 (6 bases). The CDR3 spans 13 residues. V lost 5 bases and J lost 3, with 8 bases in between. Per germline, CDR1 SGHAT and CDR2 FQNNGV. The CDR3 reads CASSPGHYNEQFF. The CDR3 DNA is TGTGCCAGCAGCCCGGGACACTACAATGAGCAGTTCTTC.

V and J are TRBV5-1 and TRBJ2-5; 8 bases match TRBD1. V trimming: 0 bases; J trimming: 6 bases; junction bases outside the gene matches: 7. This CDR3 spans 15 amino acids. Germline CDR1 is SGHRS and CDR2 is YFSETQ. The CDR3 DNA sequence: TGCGCCAGCAGCTTGGGCCAGGGGGCGCGAAAGACCCAGTACTTC. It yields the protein CASSLGQGARKTQYF.

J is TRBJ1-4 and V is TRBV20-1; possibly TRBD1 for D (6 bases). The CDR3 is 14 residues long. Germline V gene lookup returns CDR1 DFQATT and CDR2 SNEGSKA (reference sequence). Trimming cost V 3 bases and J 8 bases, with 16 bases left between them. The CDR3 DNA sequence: TGCAGTGCTAGTCTGTCGCAGGGGACGGAAAAACTGTTTTTT. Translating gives CSASLSQGTEKLFF.

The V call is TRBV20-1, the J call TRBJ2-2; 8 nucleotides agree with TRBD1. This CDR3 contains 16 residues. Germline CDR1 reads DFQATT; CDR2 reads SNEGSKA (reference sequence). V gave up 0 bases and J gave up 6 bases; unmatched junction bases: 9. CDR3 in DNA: TGCAGTGCTAGAGATCTGGACAGGGTGAATCCCGGGGAGCTGTTTTTT. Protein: CSARDLDRVNPGELFF.

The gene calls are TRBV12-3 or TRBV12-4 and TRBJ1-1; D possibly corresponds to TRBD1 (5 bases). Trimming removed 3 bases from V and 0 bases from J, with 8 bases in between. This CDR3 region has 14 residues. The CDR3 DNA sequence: TGTGCCAGCAGTTTTGGGGGGTTGAACACTGAAGCTTTCTTT. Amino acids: CASSFGGLNTEAFF.

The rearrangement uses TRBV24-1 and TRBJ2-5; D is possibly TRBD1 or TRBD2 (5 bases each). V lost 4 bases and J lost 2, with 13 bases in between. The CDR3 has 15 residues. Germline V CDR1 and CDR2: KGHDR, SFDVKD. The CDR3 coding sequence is TGTGCCACCAGTGACCCCGGGACGTATCAAGAGACCCAGTACTTC. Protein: CATSDPGTYQETQYF.

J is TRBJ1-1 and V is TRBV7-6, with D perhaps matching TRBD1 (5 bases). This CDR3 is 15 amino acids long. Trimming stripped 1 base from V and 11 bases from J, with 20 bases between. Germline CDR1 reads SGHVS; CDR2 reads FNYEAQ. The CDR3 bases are TGTGCCAGCAGCTTAGACGCACAGGAAAAACTGAACGCTTTCTTT. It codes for CASSLDAQEKLNAFF.

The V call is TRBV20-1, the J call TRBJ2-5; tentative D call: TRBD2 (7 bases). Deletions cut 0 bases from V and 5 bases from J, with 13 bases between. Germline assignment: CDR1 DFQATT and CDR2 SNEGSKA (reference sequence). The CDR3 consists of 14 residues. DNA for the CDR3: TGCAGTGCTAGAGATCGGGGGGCCTTGGAGACCCAGTACTTC. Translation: CSARDRGALETQYF.

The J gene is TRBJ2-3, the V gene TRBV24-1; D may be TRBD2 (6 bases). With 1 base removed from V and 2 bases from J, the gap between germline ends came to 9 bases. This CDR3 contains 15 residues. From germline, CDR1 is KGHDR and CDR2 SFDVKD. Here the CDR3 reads CATSDFGGITDTQYF. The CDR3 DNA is TGTGCCACCAGTGATTTTGGAGGGATCACAGATACGCAGTATTTT.

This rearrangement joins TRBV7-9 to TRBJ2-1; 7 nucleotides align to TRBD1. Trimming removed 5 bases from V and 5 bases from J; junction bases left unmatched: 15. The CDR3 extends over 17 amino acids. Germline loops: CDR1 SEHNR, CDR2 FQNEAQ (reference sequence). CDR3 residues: CASSQIRGLGWDNEQFF. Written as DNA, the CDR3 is TGTGCCAGCAGCCAAATTAGGGGGCTAGGTTGGGACAATGAGCAGTTCTTC.

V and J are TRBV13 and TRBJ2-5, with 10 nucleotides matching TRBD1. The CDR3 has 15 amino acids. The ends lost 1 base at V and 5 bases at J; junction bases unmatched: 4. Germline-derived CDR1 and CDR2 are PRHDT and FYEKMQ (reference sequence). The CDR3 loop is CASSLDLGQGETQYF. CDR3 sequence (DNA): TGTGCCAGCAGCTTAGACCTGGGACAGGGGGAGACCCAGTACTTC.

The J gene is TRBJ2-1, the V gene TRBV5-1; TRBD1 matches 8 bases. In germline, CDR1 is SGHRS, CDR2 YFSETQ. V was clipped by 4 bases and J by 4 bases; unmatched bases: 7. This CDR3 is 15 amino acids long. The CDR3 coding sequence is TGCGCCAGCAGCCCGCAGGGGGCTGGTTACAATGAGCAGTTCTTC. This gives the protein CASSPQGAGYNEQFF.

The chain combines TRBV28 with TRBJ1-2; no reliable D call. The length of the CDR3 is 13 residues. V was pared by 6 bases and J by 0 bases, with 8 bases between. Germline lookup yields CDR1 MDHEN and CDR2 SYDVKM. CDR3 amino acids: CASRAVTNYGYTF. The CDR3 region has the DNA TGTGCCAGCAGGGCAGTTACTAACTATGGCTACACCTTC.

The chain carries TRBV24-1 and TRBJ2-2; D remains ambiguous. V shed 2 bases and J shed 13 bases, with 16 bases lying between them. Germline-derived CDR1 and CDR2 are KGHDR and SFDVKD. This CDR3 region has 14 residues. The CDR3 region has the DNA TGTGCCACCAGTGATTCCGCGGCTCGAGGACGGCTGTTTTTT. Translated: CATSDSAARGRLFF.

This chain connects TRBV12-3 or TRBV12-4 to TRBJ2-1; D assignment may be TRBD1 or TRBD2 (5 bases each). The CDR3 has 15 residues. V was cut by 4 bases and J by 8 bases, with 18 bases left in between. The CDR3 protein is CASSSIPDRGHEQFF. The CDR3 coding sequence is TGTGCCAGCAGTTCCATTCCCGACCGGGGCCATGAGCAGTTCTTC.

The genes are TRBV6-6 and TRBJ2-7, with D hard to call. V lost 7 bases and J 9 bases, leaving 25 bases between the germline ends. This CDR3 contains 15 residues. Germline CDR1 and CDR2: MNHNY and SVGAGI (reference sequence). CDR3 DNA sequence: TGTGCCAGCACCGCCGACCGAGAAGTACGTTTCGGGCAGTACGTC. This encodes CASTADREVRFGQYV.

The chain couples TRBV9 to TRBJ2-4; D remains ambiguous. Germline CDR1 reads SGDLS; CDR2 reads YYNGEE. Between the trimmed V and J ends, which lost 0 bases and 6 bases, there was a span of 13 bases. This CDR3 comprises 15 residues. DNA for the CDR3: TGTGCCAGCAGCGTAGATCTGGGCGGTGGAAACATTCAGTACTTC. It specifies CASSVDLGGGNIQYF.